This is a list of T cell receptor beta chains from one sample in a study of blood T cell repertoires in COVID-19. Clones were sequenced by immunoSEQ multiplex PCR, and TCRdb holds only the in-frame ones, with some missing. The repertoire has about 150,000 clones, around nine tenths of them found once; the top ten carry roughly 0.53%. The sequenced sample was peripheral blood. The source of these receptors is a man between 60 and 75 years old with COVID-19, enrolled during active disease. CDR3s include the opening cysteine and the closing phenylalanine or tryptophan. A D gene is named only where the DNA matches it firmly. Size is omitted from some rows. Given values are once, few, many or a class for expanded clones.

D,length,size,V,J,DNA,CDR3
.,14,few,TRBV19,TRBJ1-1,TGTGCCAGTAGTATAGAACGGGTGAACACTGAAGCTTTCTTT,CASSIERVNTEAFF
TRBD2,15,.,TRBV11-2,TRBJ2-1,TGTGCCAGCAGCTTAGCGGGAGGACTTTACAATGAGCAGTTCTTC,CASSLAGGLYNEQFF
.,13,.,TRBV7-9,TRBJ1-5,TGTGCCAGCAGCTTAGGCGCGGAACAGCCCCAGCATTTT,CASSLGAEQPQHF
TRBD1,13,.,TRBV4-2,TRBJ2-1,TGTGCCAGCCGGACAGGGGGAAAGGATGAGCAGTTCTTC,CASRTGGKDEQFF
.,13,.,TRBV19,TRBJ2-1,TGTGCCAGTAAGGGCGGGATATACAATGAGCAGTTCTTC,CASKGGIYNEQFF
TRBD1,17,once,TRBV7-9,TRBJ1-5,TGTGCCAGCAGCGACAGGGACAGGACTTATAGCAATCAGCCCCAGCATTTT,CASSDRDRTYSNQPQHF
TRBD1,14,.,TRBV7-9,TRBJ2-7,TGTGCCAGCAGCCGAGGGACAGGGGCCTACGAGCAGTACTTC,CASSRGTGAYEQYF
.,15,.,TRBV23-1,TRBJ2-4,TGCGCCAGCAGTCAATCAGGACAAGTCAAAAACATTCAGTACTTC,CASSQSGQVKNIQYF
.,15,.,TRBV5-1,TRBJ2-1,TGCGCCAGCAGCCTTACTACCGGCCGCTACAATGAGCAGTTCTTC,CASSLTTGRYNEQFF
TRBD1,15,.,TRBV5-1,TRBJ1-2,TGCGCCAGCAGCGTTGAGGGGACAGGGACATTTGGCTACACCTTC,CASSVEGTGTFGYTF
TRBD1,14,.,TRBV6-5,TRBJ1-5,TGTGCCAGCAGTTATAACTCGGGACAGCCGCCCCAGCATTTT,CASSYNSGQPPQHF
.,13,.,TRBV11-3,TRBJ2-1,TGTGCCAGCGGAGGAGGCTCCTACAATGAGCAGTTCTTC,CASGGGSYNEQFF
.,15,.,TRBV11-3,TRBJ2-7,TGTGCCAGCAGCCCTACCCTGGTAGCGGCCTACGAGCAGTACTTC,CASSPTLVAAYEQYF
.,15,.,TRBV11-3,TRBJ1-2,TGTGCCAGCACCCTGGATGCAGGGGCGAACTATGGCTACACCTTC,CASTLDAGANYGYTF
TRBD1,17,.,TRBV18,TRBJ1-2,TGTGCCAGCTCACTCGCTTCGGGACAGGGGGCGCACTATGGCTACACCTTC,CASSLASGQGAHYGYTF
.,14,.,TRBV7-9,TRBJ1-5,TGTGCCAGCAGCTTAGTCGACAGTAATCAGCCCCAGCATTTT,CASSLVDSNQPQHF
.,13,.,TRBV28,TRBJ1-2,TGTGCCAGCAGTTTACCTGACAGTCAAATCCCCACCTTC,CASSLPDSQIPTF
TRBD1,14,once,TRBV3-1/TRBV3-2,TRBJ1-6,TGTGCCAGCAGCCGGGGACAGAATAATTCACCCCTCCACTTT,CASSRGQNNSPLHF
TRBD1,17,.,TRBV6-6,TRBJ1-1,TGTGCCAGCAGTCTACTCGCTGGACAGGGACTGAACACTGAAGCTTTCTTT,CASSLLAGQGLNTEAFF
.,13,.,TRBV6-6,TRBJ1-5,TGTGCCAGCAGTTTTTCGAGTAATCAGCCCCAGCATTTT,CASSFSSNQPQHF
.,11,.,TRBV12-3/TRBV12-4,TRBJ1-2,TGTGCCATGGCCCCCATGCCTGGCTACACCTTC,CAMAPMPGYTF
.,14,.,TRBV29-1,TRBJ1-1,TGCAGCGTCACTAGGGCCAGCATGAACACTGAAGCTTTCTTT,CSVTRASMNTEAFF
TRBD1,15,.,TRBV13,TRBJ2-3,TGTGCCAGCAGCTTAGAGACAGGGGAGTCAGATACGCAGTATTTT,CASSLETGESDTQYF
TRBD2,18,.,TRBV24-1,TRBJ2-3,TGTGCCACCAGTGATTTTTTGGGTGGGACTAGCGGCCAGGATACGCAGTATTTT,CATSDFLGGTSGQDTQYF
TRBD2,18,.,TRBV13,TRBJ2-7,TGTGCCAGCAGCCGGGACAGAGGACTAGCGGGAGTTATGTACGAGCAGTACTTC,CASSRDRGLAGVMYEQYF
.,15,.,TRBV7-8,TRBJ2-2,TGTGCCAGCAGCTTAGGACCCTCCGGGAACGGGGAGCTGTTTTTT,CASSLGPSGNGELFF
.,15,.,TRBV28,TRBJ1-1,TGTGCCACCTTCAAATCCACGGGGGGCGTCACTGAAGCTTTCTTT,CATFKSTGGVTEAFF
.,15,.,TRBV7-8,TRBJ1-6,TGTGCCAGCAGCTTAGATGACACCTTTGGCTCACCCCTCCACTTT,CASSLDDTFGSPLHF
.,13,.,TRBV12-3/TRBV12-4,TRBJ1-4,TGTGCCAGCAGTTTACAGGTCGGTGAAAAACTGTTTTTT,CASSLQVGEKLFF
TRBD1,16,.,TRBV7-2,TRBJ1-3,TGTGCCAGCAGCCTAGGACAGGCTACCTCTGGAAACACCATATATTTT,CASSLGQATSGNTIYF
TRBD2,16,.,TRBV11-2,TRBJ2-5,TGTGCCAGCAGCAAAAGACTAGCGGGGGGAATAGAGACCCAGTACTTC,CASSKRLAGGIETQYF
TRBD2,15,.,TRBV18,TRBJ2-5,TGTGCCAGCTCCCGACTAGCGGGGACCCAAGAGACCCAGTACTTC,CASSRLAGTQETQYF
TRBD1,12,.,TRBV5-1,TRBJ2-7,TGCGCCAGCAGTTATGATGGGACAGGGCAGTACTTC,CASSYDGTGQYF
.,14,once,TRBV3-1/TRBV3-2,TRBJ1-2,TGTGCCAGCAGCCAAGATCGGAGGAACTATGGCTACACCTTC,CASSQDRRNYGYTF
.,15,.,TRBV28,TRBJ1-1,TGTGCCAGCAGCCTACTGAGGGTCAGGAACACTGAAGCTTTCTTT,CASSLLRVRNTEAFF
.,15,.,TRBV4-3,TRBJ1-6,TGCGCCAGCAGCCCCATCCAGGGGTATATGTCACCCCTCCACTTT,CASSPIQGYMSPLHF
TRBD2,17,.,TRBV9,TRBJ2-3,TGTGCCAGCAGCGCCGACCCGACTAGCGGTAGCACAGATACGCAGTATTTT,CASSADPTSGSTDTQYF
.,11,few,TRBV28,TRBJ2-5,TGTGCCAGCAGTTTAATCGGGACCCAGTACTTC,CASSLIGTQYF
.,17,.,TRBV11-2,TRBJ1-4,TGTGCCAGCAGCTTAAGGCGACCTACTACAACTAATGAAAAACTGTTTTTT,CASSLRRPTTTNEKLFF
.,16,.,TRBV24-1,TRBJ2-3,TGTGCCACCAGTGAGATCGGAGGGGGCTCCACAGATACGCAGTATTTT,CATSEIGGGSTDTQYF
TRBD1,15,.,TRBV9,TRBJ2-2,TGTGCCAGCAGCCGGGACAGGGCGGTATCCGGGGAGCTGTTTTTT,CASSRDRAVSGELFF
.,16,.,TRBV6-1,TRBJ2-3,TGTGCCAGCAGTGATTCGGGTCTAGTGAGCACAGATACGCAGTATTTT,CASSDSGLVSTDTQYF